Below, 12 T cell receptor beta chains from the same sample are listed, as sequenced in a study of blood T cell repertoires in COVID-19 (dated by TCRdb to 2019 to 2021). Library creation used the immunoSEQ multiplex PCR assay. Drawn from immuneACCESS, this table holds only the in-frame rearrangements with V and J called that TCRdb kept. Clones are partly lost; checked studies trace under half to an unresolved V gene and leave the rest unexplained. This sample gives fewer than 80,000 clones in total; 88% of them show up just once. The top ten clones comprise roughly 19% of the sample. The specimen sequenced was peripheral blood. The receptors were gathered from a human donor in a cohort sampled during active COVID-19.

The chain employs TRBV6-5 and TRBJ1-6, with TRBD1 as a possible D gene (5 bases). The germline V and J ends were trimmed by 6 bases and 7 bases, with 10 bases remaining between them. The CDR3 has 13 amino acids. CDR1 and CDR2 from the germline V gene are MNHEY and SVGAGI. CDR3 sequence reads: CASRSGRNSPLHF. CDR3 bases: TGTGCCAGCAGGTCAGGGAGGAATTCACCCCTCCACTTT.

The chain carries TRBV28 and TRBJ2-7; a possible D gene is TRBD1 (7 bases). The CDR3 contains 14 residues. Germline V gene sequence: CDR1 MDHEN, CDR2 SYDVKM. Trimming took 5 bases from V and 6 from J, leaving 17 bases between them. Written as DNA, the CDR3 is TGTGCCAGCAGTGAGACAAGACAGGGAGGCGAGCAGTACTTC. Its translation is CASSETRQGGEQYF.

The rearrangement uses TRBV12-3 or TRBV12-4 and TRBJ1-2; D gene uncertain. This CDR3 has 13 residues. V lost 5 bases and J 4 bases, leaving 11 bases between the germline ends. The CDR3 DNA reads as TGTGCCAGCAGTAGGCAACAGAGCTATGGCTACACCTTC. The encoded protein is CASSRQQSYGYTF.

V and J are TRBV30 and TRBJ2-3; TRBD1 agrees at 10 bases. The CDR3 runs 15 residues. The junction had 6 bases not matched to a gene; V was cut back by 1 base and J by 5 bases. Germline lookup yields CDR1 GTSNPN and CDR2 SVGIG (reference sequence). The CDR3 nucleotides are TGTGCCTGGAGTGCGGGACAGGGGTCTAAAGATACGCAGTATTTT. This gives the protein CAWSAGQGSKDTQYF.

V usage is TRBV7-9 and J usage is TRBJ1-5, with D possibly TRBD1 on 5 matching bases. This CDR3 is built from 15 residues. V lost 0 bases to trimming and J lost 4 bases, with 10 bases between them. The germline V gene has CDR1 SEHNR and CDR2 FQNEAQ (reference sequence). CDR3 DNA sequence: TGTGCCAGCAGCTTAGCGGGGGGGGAGAATCAGCCCCAGCATTTT. Amino acids: CASSLAGGENQPQHF.

The rearrangement joins TRBV6-5 to TRBJ2-7, with 7 bases fitting TRBD2. Germline values: CDR1 MNHEY, CDR2 SVGAGI. The CDR3 has 14 residues. The ends lost 5 bases at V and 2 bases at J; junction bases unmatched: 6. CDR3 DNA sequence: TGTGCCAGCAGTCCTCACCGGGGGGCCTACGAGCAGTACTTC. Protein: CASSPHRGAYEQYF.

The V call is TRBV7-6, the J call TRBJ2-7; 11 bases match TRBD2. CDR3 length equals 13 residues. With 5 bases clipped from V and 7 bases from J, the junction kept 4 bases outside the gene matches. Germline V gene sequence: CDR1 SGHVS, CDR2 FNYEAQ. CDR3 in DNA: TGTGCCAGCAGCCCTAGCGGGGGGTATGAGCAGTACTTC. Translation: CASSPSGGYEQYF.

V is TRBV30 and J is TRBJ2-1; a possible D gene is TRBD2 (5 bases). The CDR3 is made up of 13 amino acids. With 2 bases removed from V and 7 bases from J, the gap between germline ends came to 12 bases. Germline V lookup: CDR1 GTSNPN, CDR2 SVGIG (reference sequence). CDR3 sequence reads: CAWSFGNMNEQFF. DNA for the CDR3: TGTGCCTGGAGTTTCGGGAATATGAATGAGCAGTTCTTC.

This clone was found once. The V gene is TRBV10-3, the J gene TRBJ1-5; perhaps TRBD1 as D (5 bases). Trimming removed 0 bases from V and 2 bases from J, with 14 bases in between. The CDR3 is 17 residues long. The germline V gene has CDR1 ENHRY and CDR2 SYGVKD. The CDR3 reads CAISESLTGQGNQPQHF. DNA of the CDR3: TGTGCCATCAGTGAGTCTCTTACAGGCCAGGGCAATCAGCCCCAGCATTTT.

The chain employs TRBV20-1 and TRBJ2-5; no definite D call. Germline loops: CDR1 DFQATT, CDR2 SNEGSKA (reference sequence). The CDR3 is 10 residues long. V lost 6 bases and J lost 4, with 6 bases in between. The CDR3 DNA reads TGCAGTGCGGGCCGAGAGACCCAGTACTTC. It specifies CSAGRETQYF.

This clone has just a few counts. The chain has TRBV18 and TRBJ1-2, with 8 positions matching TRBD1. Germline CDR1 is KGHSH and CDR2 is LQKENI. This CDR3 has 15 amino acids. With 3 bases clipped from V and 4 bases from J, the junction kept 7 bases outside the gene matches. CDR3 in DNA: TGTGCCAGCTCACCTTCCGGACAGGGAGGCTATGGCTACACCTTC. This translates into CASSPSGQGGYGYTF.

The V call is TRBV19, the J call TRBJ1-4; D is unclear. Germline V gene data show CDR1 as LNHDA and CDR2 as SQIVND (reference sequence). CDR3 length equals 12 residues. V was shortened by 7 bases and J by 4 bases, with 7 bases between the two germline ends. The chain's CDR3 is CASNFGNEKLFF. As DNA, the CDR3 is TGTGCCAGTAATTTCGGTAATGAAAAACTGTTTTTT.